This T cell receptor (beta chain) was identified in a study of OX40 agonist ivuxolimab in advanced cancers. Describing the broader study: Ivuxolimab was an agonistic, fully human IgG2 monoclonal antibody directed against OX40 (CD134), a costimulatory receptor. A male proportion of 70% to 90% and a mean age of about 60 years, ranging from about 20 to 79, were recorded for the dose-escalation cohort. Intravenous ivuxolimab was administered to patients every 2 weeks at six dose levels: 0.01, 0.1, 0.3, 1.5, 3 and 10 mg/kg. Of the 50 or so patients in dose escalation, 19 had hepatocellular carcinoma, some 15 had melanoma, 9 had renal cell carcinoma and 9 had head and neck cancer. Partial responses occurred in three dose-escalation patients: two with cutaneous melanoma and one with hepatocellular carcinoma. Prior anti-PD-1, anti-PD-L1 or anti-CTLA-4 therapy was permitted, and 40% of dose-escalation patients had received checkpoint inhibitors. The paper reports the monotherapy dose-escalation portion (N of about 50 patients) of the phase I ivuxolimab trial. Peripheral TCRbeta sequencing was intended to test whether TCR sequence diversity was altered and clonal T-cell expansion was caused by ivuxolimab. What the study reported, not specific to this receptor: Clonal expansion of both CD4+ and CD8+ blood T cells was observed from baseline to week 6 at doses 0.1 to 3.0 mg/kg. Low levels of normalized T-cell clonal expansion were also seen in some patients who did not respond. After ivuxolimab, expanded clones were on average more numerous among CD8+ T cells than among CD4+ T cells. Partial responders in the 0.1-3.0 mg/kg groups had among the lowest normalized peripheral clonal expansion, especially among CD8+ T cells. Antigen specificity was not determined for the clonally expanded peripheral T cells.

From cysteine to phenylalanine, the CDR3 is 16 amino acids long. Here the CDR3 DNA is all that survives: 48 bases in frame from base 1. The germline V gene encodes CDR1 LNHDA and CDR2 SQIVND (reference sequence). For this chain, trimming is 0 bases at the V end and 2 bases at the J end, and the number of junction bases without a gene match is 3. The trial excluded patients who had a history of autoimmune disease or were on systemic immunosuppression. Peripheral blood for TCR sequencing was collected from all dose cohorts at baseline, on cycle 4 day 1, and on cycle 7 day 1. Samples were obtained from an open-label, multicenter, first-in-human phase I dose-escalation trial of ivuxolimab. Adults with locally advanced or metastatic head and neck squamous cell, hepatocellular, melanoma or renal cell carcinoma were enrolled in the trial. Before TCR sequencing, CD4+ T cells and CD8+ T cells were sorted from peripheral blood as separate populations.

To sequence the TCRbeta CDR3 region, genomic DNA was isolated from the sorted cells. The immunoSEQ Assay was used to sequence the TCRbeta CDR3 regions. Entries here come from immuneACCESS through TCRdb and include only in-frame sequences with V and J called. Some clones fail to appear in such tables; in the studies checked, an unresolved V gene covers under half of the shortfall, and the cause of the remainder is unknown. The sample has more than 70,000 clones on record, 70% to 90% of them singletons. 8% to 10% of the sample is in the top ten clones. About this clone: There is no known antigen for this receptor. No much larger clone exists at a distance of one base, and base qualities are not known.

The receptor was derived from an adult with an advanced solid tumor such as melanoma, head and neck, liver or kidney cancer. The sequences come from CD4+ or CD8+ T cells sorted from blood, collected in a trial of the OX40 agonist ivuxolimab. The chain joins TRBV19 to TRBJ2-5, and TRBD2 matches 10 of the central bases. The CDR3 reads as follows: CASSIDLTSGQETQYF. Here is the DNA: TGTGCCAGTAGTATAGATCTGACTAGCGGGCAAGAGACCCAGTACTTC.